A single sample is the source of the 3 T cell receptor beta chains below, sequenced in a study of tumor-infiltrating lymphocytes in primary liver carcinoma. Unsorted whole blood supplied the RNA, and germline DNA was extracted too. Constant-region priming of around 530 ng total RNA yielded TCR beta cDNA. TCR beta libraries came from three nested multiplex PCR rounds using slightly modified ARM-PCR. Forward primers for TRBV1-TRBV30 and a C-beta reverse primer served the first two PCR rounds, at about 9 cycles each. TCRdb itself ran the multiplex PCR reads through MiXCR, one entry per CDR3 protein. The table includes about 200,000 distinct CDR3 sequences, roughly 61% detected once. The sequencing sample was made of peripheral blood. These receptors all come from a woman aged 60-75 years with primary liver carcinoma and hepatitis B virus infection.

On this clonotype itself: The final CDR3 position lacks the conserved phenylalanine or tryptophan, pointing to a likely read error. The V gene is TRBV5-5, the J gene TRBJ2-4; D is tentatively TRBD1 or TRBD2 (5 bases each). The CDR3 is 17 residues long. Germline CDR1 and CDR2: SGHKS and YYEKEE (reference sequence). The CDR3 reads CASSLGVGVVNKNIQYL. CDR3 nucleotides: TGTGCAAGCAGCTTGGGGGTTGGGGTCGTAAACAAAAACATTCAGTACCTA.

This clonotype showed up just once. Lacking the conserved final phenylalanine or tryptophan, this CDR3 likely reflects a read error. This rearrangement joins TRBV29-1 to TRBJ1-2, with 8 positions matching TRBD1. The CDR3 spans 13 residues. Losses at the gene ends were 8 bases for V and 1 base for J; bases not matched to a gene: 6. Germline V CDR1 and CDR2: SQVTM, ANQGSEA. CDR3 sequence (DNA): TGCAGCCTGCGGGACAGGAGTAACTATGGCTACACCCTC. Protein product: CSLRDRSNYGYTL.

Note on this clonotype: One end of the junction fails to match germline, which may point to a read error. The CDR3 reads CSVEGGTWDQETQYF. The CDR3 nucleotides read TGCAGCGTGGAAGGGGGGACGTGGGACCAAGAGACCCAGTACTTC. This chain joins TRBV29-1 and TRBJ2-5; D is possibly TRBD1 or TRBD2 (6 bases each). CDR3 length: 15 residues. CDR1 SQVTM and CDR2 ANQGSEA come from the germline V gene.